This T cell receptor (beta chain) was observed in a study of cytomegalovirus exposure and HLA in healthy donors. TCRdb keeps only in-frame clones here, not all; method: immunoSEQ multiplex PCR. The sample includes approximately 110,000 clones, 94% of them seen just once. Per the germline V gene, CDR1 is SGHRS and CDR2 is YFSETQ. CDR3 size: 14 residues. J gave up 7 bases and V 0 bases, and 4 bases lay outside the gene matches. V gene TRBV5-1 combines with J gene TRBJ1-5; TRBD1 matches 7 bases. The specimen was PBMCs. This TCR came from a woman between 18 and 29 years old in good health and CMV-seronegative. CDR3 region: CASSLGQGEQPQHF. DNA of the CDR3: TGCGCCAGCAGCTTGGGACAGGGAGAGCAGCCCCAGCATTTT.